These 17 T cell receptor beta chains were all obtained from the same sample, sequenced in a study of vaccination and CD4 T cells after COVID-19. Their cognate antigens are unknown. As to treatment: roughly 10-day PBMC culture with coronavirus spike peptide pools or control peptides (ViraFEST assay). Once obtained from cultured CD4+ T cells, the DNA was sequenced using the Oncomine TCR Beta short-read assay. TCRdb independently ran MiXCR on the PCR reads; one entry per CDR3 protein. This repertoire shows roughly 22,000 distinct CDR3 sequences, approximately 29% found once; its top ten account for around 12%. Source material: cultured CD4+ T cells from blood. Source of these receptors: a human donor with COVID-19.

This clonotype has only a few counts. The chain is built from TRBV7-8 and TRBJ1-1; tentatively, D is TRBD1 (5 bases). The germline V gene has CDR1 SGHVS and CDR2 FQNEAQ. The CDR3 has 15 residues. Trimming cost V 1 base and J 5 bases, with 14 bases left between them. The CDR3 nucleotides are TGTGCCAGCAGCTTAGGGGGGAGAAGGTATACTGAAGCTTTCTTT. This codes for CASSLGGRRYTEAFF.

The genes are TRBV29-1 and TRBJ1-1, with no clear D. V was clipped by 6 bases and J by 4 bases, with 9 bases between them. Germline lookup yields CDR1 SQVTM and CDR2 ANQGSEA. The CDR3 length is 11 residues. The CDR3 DNA is TGCAGCGTACGTCTGGGCACTGAAGCTTTCTTT. Its translation: CSVRLGTEAFF.

This chain joins TRBV6-1 and TRBJ2-2, with TRBD1 matching 7 bases. Looked up from germline, CDR1 is MNHNS and CDR2 is SASEGT. CDR3 size: 17 residues. V was pared by 7 bases and J by 1 base, with 12 bases of the junction left unmatched. CDR3 residues: CASIANPGQLNTGELFF. The CDR3 nucleotides are TGTGCCAGCATCGCGAACCCGGGACAGTTGAACACCGGGGAGCTGTTTTTT.

V usage is TRBV6-2 or TRBV6-3 and J usage is TRBJ2-1, with TRBD2 identical over 16 bases. The CDR3 is 17 residues long. Germline V gives CDR1 MNHEY, CDR2 SVGEGT. After removal of 5 bases from V and 9 bases from J, the junction contained 10 bases not matched to a gene. In DNA form, the CDR3 reads TGTGCCAGCAGTAAAACCGGGACTAGCGGGGGGGCGGTTGAGCAGTTCTTC. Amino acid sequence: CASSKTGTSGGAVEQFF.

The gene calls are TRBV20-1 and TRBJ2-1; D possibly corresponds to TRBD1 (6 bases). This CDR3 is 13 amino acids long. V was clipped by 1 base and J by 6 bases, with 10 bases between them. Germline CDR1 reads DFQATT; CDR2 reads SNEGSKA (reference sequence). CDR3 sequence (DNA): TGCAGTGCTAGAGGGGACATATTCAATGAGCAGTTCTTC. It encodes CSARGDIFNEQFF.

V and J are TRBV7-3 and TRBJ1-2; a weak D match, TRBD1 (5 bases). V lost 0 bases and J lost 4, with 21 bases in between. The CDR3 is 18 amino acids. Looked up from germline, CDR1 is SGHTA and CDR2 is FQGTGA. CDR3 nucleotides: TGTGCCAGCAGCTTAACCGAGGACCACAGGAAACAACTCTATGGCTACACCTTC. This translates into CASSLTEDHRKQLYGYTF.

V is TRBV5-1 and J is TRBJ2-5; possibly TRBD1 or TRBD2 for D (5 bases each). Deletions cut 0 bases from V and 2 bases from J, with 11 bases between. The CDR3 runs to 15 residues. Germline lookup yields CDR1 SGHRS and CDR2 YFSETQ. CDR3 DNA sequence: TGCGCCAGCAGCTTGGATTCAGGGAGACAAGAGACCCAGTACTTC. Translated: CASSLDSGRQETQYF.

The chain has TRBV9 and TRBJ2-5, with D possibly being TRBD1 (5 bases). Germline V CDR1 and CDR2: SGDLS, YYNGEE. V lost 1 base and J 5 bases, leaving 12 bases between the germline ends. The length of the CDR3 is 14 residues. The CDR3 region has the DNA TGTGCCAGCAGCGTATTAGCCAGGGATGAGACCCAGTACTTC. Translated, it gives CASSVLARDETQYF.

The chain couples TRBV25-1 to TRBJ1-4; possible D gene TRBD1, 6 bases. With 5 bases removed from V and 5 bases from J, the gap between germline ends came to 12 bases. Germline V gives CDR1 MGHDK, CDR2 SYGVNS. The CDR3 has 14 amino acids. The CDR3 here is CASSTGRLNEKLFF. The CDR3 DNA sequence: TGTGCCAGCAGTACAGGGCGGTTGAATGAAAAACTGTTTTTT.

This clonotype was counted only a few times. The V gene is TRBV7-9, the J gene TRBJ1-3, with D maybe TRBD1 (5 bases). Germline V gene lookup returns CDR1 SEHNR and CDR2 FQNEAQ (reference sequence). This CDR3 region has 17 residues. Trimming took 7 bases from V and 4 from J, leaving 23 bases between them. As DNA, the CDR3 is TGTGCCAGCACCTTTACAGGCAGCCCAGTCGAAGGAAACACCATATATTTT. Protein: CASTFTGSPVEGNTIYF.

This clonotype was seen a few times. This sequence joins TRBV20-1 and TRBJ2-7, with 9 bases matching TRBD1. CDR3 length equals 12 residues. CDR1 DFQATT and CDR2 SNEGSKA come from the germline V gene (reference sequence). V was pared by 5 bases and J by 3 bases, with 2 bases of the junction left unmatched. CDR3 protein: CSAEDRGYEQYF. CDR3 DNA sequence: TGCAGTGCTGAGGACAGGGGCTACGAGCAGTACTTC.

With respect to this clonotype: No DNA is shown, since the ends of the CDR3 on it are uncertain; the CDR3 is the one TCRdb lists. V is TRBV2 and J is TRBJ2-7; the tabulated D call, TRBD1, remains unverified against the DNA. 24 amino acids form the CDR3, both terminal residues included. Germline CDR1 is SNHLY and CDR2 is FYNNEI. The CDR3: CASTNQTSMYLCASRGRQPYEQYF.

This clonotype was observed a few times. J is TRBJ1-2 and V is TRBV5-1; the match to TRBD1 covers 7 bases. Germline trimming cut 1 base from V and 6 bases from J; bases unmatched to any gene: 9. This CDR3 spans 15 amino acids. The germline CDR1 and CDR2 sequences are SGHRS and YFSETQ. CDR3 sequence reads: CASSLRGLGSDGYTF. CDR3 bases: TGCGCCAGCAGCTTGAGGGGGCTAGGGAGTGATGGCTACACCTTC. Together with reference TRBV5-1 and TRBJ1-2, the CDR3 gives the full variable domain: KAGVTQTPRYLIKTRGQQVTLSCSPISGHRSVSWYQQTPGQGLQFLFEYFSETQRNKGNFPGRFSGRQFSNSRSEMNVSTLELGDSALYLCASSLRGLGSDGYTFGSGTRLTVV.

The rearrangement uses TRBV7-9 and TRBJ1-2; D is uncertain. The V gene lost 5 bases and the J gene lost 3 bases, with 10 bases spanning the gap. The CDR3 spans 13 residues. CDR1 and CDR2 from the germline V gene are SEHNR and FQNEAQ (reference sequence). The CDR3 protein is CASSPVVDYGYTF. The CDR3, as DNA: TGTGCCAGCAGCCCCGTGGTCGACTATGGCTACACCTTC.

This clonotype was detected a few times. The chain has TRBV19 and TRBJ1-5; D unclear. V lost 6 bases to trimming and J lost 6 bases, with 15 bases between them. CDR3 length equals 14 residues. The germline CDR1 and CDR2 sequences are LNHDA and SQIVND (reference sequence). Here the CDR3 reads CASRRRQAGQPQHF. The CDR3 DNA reads TGTGCCAGTAGGCGGCGGCAGGCGGGTCAGCCCCAGCATTTT.

This clonotype was seen a handful of times. The V gene is TRBV7-2, the J gene TRBJ2-7; possibly TRBD2 for D (6 bases). CDR1 SGHTA and CDR2 FQGNSA come from the germline V gene. CDR3 length equals 12 residues. V gave up 3 bases and J gave up 5 bases, with 8 bases separating them. CDR3 residues: CASSLGLNEQYF. CDR3 bases: TGTGCCAGCAGCTTGGGACTGAACGAGCAGTACTTC.

The gene calls are TRBV20-1 and TRBJ1-2; no reliable D call. Germline V gene data show CDR1 as DFQATT and CDR2 as SNEGSKA (reference sequence). The ends were cut back, 0 bases at V and 3 bases at J, with 8 bases in the middle. The CDR3 sequence is 13 residues long. The CDR3 nucleotides are TGCAGTGCTAGAGATTCGAGCTACTATGGCTACACCTTC. Translating it yields CSARDSSYYGYTF.